This TCR beta chain was captured in a study of cytomegalovirus exposure and HLA in healthy donors. The study, taken as a whole, reports: Investigators reported 150 to 200 TCR beta chains as tied to cytomegalovirus. It is likely that the observed cluster of highly shared sequence variants was a sequencing artifact. In an earlier analysis, productive rearrangement rates for most beta V segments clustered near 87% or 30%. In most subjects, TCR beta sequences reportedly gave accurate predictions of HLA-A and HLA-B alleles.

Germline CDR1 SNHLY, CDR2 FYNNEI. The CDR3 is 16 residues long. Turning to this clone: Its specificity is not known. At one boundary the junction diverges from the germline segment, which might be a read error.

The study ran its PCR with 60 Vbeta and 13 Jbeta primers. The repertoire was sequenced with immunoSEQ multiplex PCR; TCRdb's copy has only in-frame clones and lacks some. The top ten clones hold about 3% of a sample with about 50,000 clones, around 73% of them seen once. This sequence joins TRBV2 and TRBJ2-6; 7 bases align to TRBD1. The TCR was taken from a woman aged 40 to 50 in good health and CMV-seropositive. The material sequenced was PBMCs. The DNA of the CDR3 is TGTGCCAGCGGTGACACCAGGGGGTCGGGGGCCAACGTCCTGACTTTC. It yields the protein CASGDTRGSGANVLTF.